The rows below give T cell receptor beta chains drawn from one sample of a study of cytomegalovirus exposure and HLA in healthy donors. Assay: immunoSEQ multiplex PCR; the TCRdb copy retains only in-frame clones and omits some. Here the sample spans around 150,000 clones, around 79% being singletons. The sequencing sample was made of PBMCs. The receptor set was obtained from a woman aged 25 to 45 in good health and CMV-seronegative. Each CDR3 is given with its conserved first and last residue. A D gene is named only where the DNA matches it firmly. Size is stated for part of the rows, as once, few or many counts, or as a class when the clone is expanded.

clone_size	d_call	v_call	j_call	cdr3_aa	cdr3_nt
few	.	TRBV4-2	TRBJ2-7	CASSQGVATSYEQYF	TGTGCCAGCAGCCAAGGGGTAGCTACATCCTACGAGCAGTACTTC
.	.	TRBV5-1	TRBJ2-7	CASSPAAGQTYEQYF	TGCGCCAGCAGCCCGGCGGCGGGACAGACCTACGAGCAGTACTTC
.	TRBD2	TRBV10-3	TRBJ2-3	CAISWRGGTDTQYF	TGTGCCATCAGTTGGCGGGGGGGCACAGATACGCAGTATTTT
.	TRBD1	TRBV5-6	TRBJ2-5	CASSLEGRGQGETQYF	TGTGCCAGCAGCTTGGAGGGCAGGGGGCAAGGAGAGACCCAGTACTTC
.	.	TRBV2	TRBJ2-3	CASKGHSTDTQYF	TGTGCCAGCAAGGGACATAGCACAGATACGCAGTATTTT
.	.	TRBV7-3	TRBJ2-3	CASSLNRGTDTQYF	TGTGCCAGCAGCTTAAACCGAGGCACAGATACGCAGTATTTT
.	TRBD1	TRBV19	TRBJ2-3	CASRLRDSFSTDTQYF	TGTGCCAGTAGGCTCCGGGACAGCTTTAGCACAGATACGCAGTATTTT
.	TRBD1	TRBV4-1	TRBJ2-7	CASSQVPYRGRTHEQYF	TGCGCCAGCAGCCAAGTTCCTTACAGGGGGCGTACCCACGAGCAGTACTTC
.	.	TRBV2	TRBJ1-1	CASSEEAGSVNTEAFF	TGTGCCAGCAGTGAAGAGGCAGGCTCGGTGAACACTGAAGCTTTCTTT
once	TRBD1	TRBV7-8	TRBJ1-1	CASSLPGTGREAFF	TGTGCCAGCAGCCTCCCCGGGACAGGGAGAGAAGCTTTCTTT
.	TRBD1	TRBV11-1	TRBJ2-7	CASSPRTGGDEQYF	TGTGCCAGCAGCCCGAGGACAGGGGGCGACGAGCAGTACTTC
.	TRBD1	TRBV5-1	TRBJ1-2	CASRPGQGNYGYTF	TGCGCCAGCAGGCCTGGACAGGGAAACTATGGCTACACCTTC
.	TRBD2	TRBV6-4	TRBJ2-5	CASSEGVVLAGKETQYF	TGTGCCAGCAGTGAGGGCGTGGTGCTAGCGGGGAAAGAGACCCAGTACTTC
few	TRBD1	TRBV7-7	TRBJ1-4	CASSQGAAVNEKLFF	TGTGCCAGCAGCCAGGGGGCGGCAGTTAATGAAAAACTGTTTTTT
.	.	TRBV11-3	TRBJ1-1	CASSFFMNTEAFF	TGTGCCAGCAGCTTTTTTATGAACACTGAAGCTTTCTTT
few	.	TRBV30	TRBJ1-2	CAWTRAGALWGYTF	TGTGCCTGGACTCGGGCAGGGGCTCTCTGGGGCTACACCTTC
.	.	TRBV7-8	TRBJ1-1	CASSFRVKGDTEAFF	TGTGCCAGCAGCTTCAGGGTTAAGGGGGACACTGAAGCTTTCTTT
.	.	TRBV9	TRBJ2-5	CASSGGGQGQTQYF	TGTGCCAGCAGCGGGGGGGGCCAGGGACAGACCCAGTACTTC
few	TRBD1	TRBV2	TRBJ2-1	CASSRLGTGGYNEQFF	TGTGCCAGCAGCCGCCTGGGGACAGGGGGCTACAATGAGCAGTTCTTC
.	TRBD1	TRBV2	TRBJ2-3	CASSEDRGREVPDTQYF	TGTGCCAGCAGTGAAGACAGGGGGCGCGAGGTACCAGATACGCAGTATTTT
few	.	TRBV4-3	TRBJ1-2	CASSQDRGRREGYTF	TGCGCCAGCAGCCAAGATCGAGGTCGCCGGGAGGGCTACACCTTC
few	.	TRBV15	TRBJ1-1	CATSRGDTEAFF	TGTGCCACCAGCAGAGGGGACACCGAAGCTTTCTTT
.	TRBD2	TRBV9	TRBJ2-1	CASSVVSGTSGGSIEQFF	TGTGCCAGCAGCGTAGTTAGTGGGACTAGCGGGGGGTCCATTGAGCAGTTCTTC
.	TRBD1	TRBV28	TRBJ1-2	CASSFTGASTYGYTF	TGTGCCAGCAGTTTCACAGGGGCCTCCACCTATGGCTACACCTTC
few	.	TRBV5-6	TRBJ1-1	CASSAVQRTEAFF	TGTGCCAGCAGCGCGGTTCAGCGCACTGAAGCTTTCTTT
.	TRBD1	TRBV28	TRBJ1-2	CATQGDRVNGYTF	TGTGCCACCCAGGGGGACAGGGTGAATGGCTACACCTTC
few	.	TRBV7-3	TRBJ2-2	CASSPKGTLGELFF	TGTGCCAGCAGCCCGAAAGGGACTCTCGGGGAGCTGTTTTTT
.	.	TRBV13	TRBJ2-7	CASSFQGRLSEQYF	TGTGCCAGCAGCTTTCAGGGTCGGCTAAGCGAGCAGTACTTC
.	TRBD1	TRBV5-1	TRBJ2-5	CASSLDREKLGTQYF	TGCGCCAGCAGCCTGGACAGGGAAAAACTGGGGACCCAGTACTTC
.	.	TRBV27	TRBJ2-1	CASSLGGAHNEQFF	TGTGCCAGCAGTTTAGGGGGGGCCCACAATGAGCAGTTCTTC
.	.	TRBV27	TRBJ1-1	CASSTGLVAFF	TGTGCCAGTAGCACAGGGCTAGTGGCTTTCTTT
.	TRBD1	TRBV19	TRBJ1-2	CASRIRGQDDGYTF	TGTGCCAGTAGGATAAGGGGACAGGATGATGGCTACACCTTC